This section outlines one TCR beta chain sequence together with its context. Its cognate antigen has yet to be identified. There are no base qualities to consult, and no much larger clone falls within one base. The sample is drawn from a study of post-analysis software for immune sequencing data (dated by TCRdb to between 2014 and 2016). Broadly, across the study: The recorded disease courses included relapsing-remitting, secondary progressive and progressive-relapsing multiple sclerosis, and some patients had no subtype annotation. The patient repertoires were set against around ten previously published healthy control repertoires from donors whose ages ranged from roughly 6 to 26 years. A subset of samples was prepared in parallel using single-end sample barcoding, then pooled and co-amplified after Illumina adapter ligation. What the research found in general, with its limitations: Direct clustering with F measure showed strong co-clustering of samples prepared in the same batch, prompting a batch-effect correction. Four or five TRBV segments, including TRBV5-6, TRBV5-1 and TRBV20-1, were significantly more frequent in patients than controls. Multiple sclerosis patients had significantly lower normalized Chao1 diversity than controls, a result that suggests substantial peripheral T-cell clonal expansion. The multiple sclerosis patient group was slightly younger than the control group.

To demonstrate the VDJtools post-analysis software, TCR beta repertoires were profiled from the peripheral blood of more than ten young patients with multiple sclerosis. The multiple sclerosis patients were children and adolescents ranging in age from roughly 6 to 16 years. Receptor libraries were prepared by PCR. Reads for this sample came from an Illumina HiSeq 2500. To reduce PCR and sequencing biases, unique molecular identifiers were incorporated into the TCR beta cDNA libraries. Every 1 to 10 million input T cells yielded approximately 500,000 cDNA molecules, meaning each molecule approximated one T cell. Patient libraries were prepared and sequenced with the same protocol used for the earlier healthy control dataset. Samples belonging to the same batch were prepared together, multiplexed and sequenced on a shared HiSeq lane. The paper's data handling went like this. Raw barcoded reads were processed with MIGEC, and single-read molecular identifier groups were discarded before consensus assembly and CDR3 extraction. VDJtools was used for post-analysis of the clonotype tables, with diversity normalized by down-sampling every dataset to the smallest sample size. Repertoire overlap clustering matched CDR3 amino acid but not nucleotide sequences to correct batch-related cross-sample contamination. The public reads were run again by TCRdb, first through fastp at Q25 and then through MiXCR, and only productive beta chains were kept. For every CDR3 protein sequence, its rows merge into one entry that carries the most common genes and DNA. TCRdb, rather than the study authors, made the V and J calls. A total of about 460,000 distinct CDR3 sequences appear in this sample, under 55% of them only once. The biggest ten clones account for roughly 12% of the sample.

The CDR3 holds 15 amino acids from the cysteine to the phenylalanine. The read is trimmed to its CDR3 DNA, 45 bases read in frame from base 1. From a lookup of the germline V gene (reference sequence), CDR1 and CDR2 are SEHNR and FQNEAQ. The junction carries 14 bases between V and J, which are trimmed by 5 bases and 0 bases respectively. The rearrangement joined TRBV7-9 to TRBJ2-7; D gene: possibly TRBD2, on 6 matching bases. Specimen: blood. The receptor was derived from a girl aged 10 to 17 with multiple sclerosis. The CDR3: CASSGEFGSSYEQYF. The DNA sequence reads TGTGCCAGCAGCGGCGAATTCGGGAGCTCCTACGAGCAGTACTTC.